Sequencing of this T cell receptor beta chain was carried out in a study of blood T cells in healthy people across ages. V lost 3 bases, J lost 1 base, and 7 bases stayed unmatched. CDR1 and CDR2 from the germline V gene are MDHEN and SYDVKM. The CDR3 has 16 amino acids. A sample-barcoded 5' primer and a J-beta primer mix were used in a second PCR of roughly 6 to 11 cycles. TCRdb called the 5' RACE reads again in MiXCR, with one record for every CDR3 protein. This sample yields some 1.4 million distinct CDR3 sequences, of which around 39% are seen a single time; approximately 7.9% belongs to the top ten.

The chain carries TRBV28 and TRBJ2-5; TRBD1 agrees at 8 bases. Sample: blood. The receptor was derived from a young woman in good health. The CDR3 DNA is TGTGCCAGCAGTTTCCTCGGACAGGGCCTCCAAGAGACCCAGTACTTC. Translating gives CASSFLGQGLQETQYF.